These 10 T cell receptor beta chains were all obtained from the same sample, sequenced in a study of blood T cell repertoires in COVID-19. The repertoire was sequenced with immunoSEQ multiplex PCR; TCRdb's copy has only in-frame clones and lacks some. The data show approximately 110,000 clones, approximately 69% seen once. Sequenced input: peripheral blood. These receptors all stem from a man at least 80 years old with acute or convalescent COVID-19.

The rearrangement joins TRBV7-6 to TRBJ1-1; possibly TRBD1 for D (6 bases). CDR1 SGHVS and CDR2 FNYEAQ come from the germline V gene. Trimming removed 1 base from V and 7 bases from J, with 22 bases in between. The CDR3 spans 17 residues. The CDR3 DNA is TGTGCCAGCAGCTTAGGGCCTAGGGGGGGGTTGGTTGATGAAGCTTTCTTT. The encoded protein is CASSLGPRGGLVDEAFF.

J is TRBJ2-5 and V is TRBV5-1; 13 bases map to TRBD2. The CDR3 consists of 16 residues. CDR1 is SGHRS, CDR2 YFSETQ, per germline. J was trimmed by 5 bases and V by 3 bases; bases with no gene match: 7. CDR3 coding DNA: TGCGCCAGCAGCTCCACTAGCGGGAGGGCCTGGGAGACCCAGTACTTC. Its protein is CASSSTSGRAWETQYF.

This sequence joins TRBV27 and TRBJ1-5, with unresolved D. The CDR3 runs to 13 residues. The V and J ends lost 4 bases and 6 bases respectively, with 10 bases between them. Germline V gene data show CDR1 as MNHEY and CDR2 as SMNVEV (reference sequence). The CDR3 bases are TGTGCCAGCAGTTACTCCCCATCTCAGCCCCAGCATTTT. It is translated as CASSYSPSQPQHF.

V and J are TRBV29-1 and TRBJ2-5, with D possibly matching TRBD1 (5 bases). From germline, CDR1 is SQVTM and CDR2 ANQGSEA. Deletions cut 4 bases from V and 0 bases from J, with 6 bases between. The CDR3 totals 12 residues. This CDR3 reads CSVVRDQETQYF. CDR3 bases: TGCAGCGTTGTCAGGGACCAAGAGACCCAGTACTTC.

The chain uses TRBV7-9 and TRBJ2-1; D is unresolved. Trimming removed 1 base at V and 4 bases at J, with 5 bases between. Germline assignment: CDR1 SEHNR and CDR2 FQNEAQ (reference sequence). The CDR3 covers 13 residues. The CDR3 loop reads CASSLVGYNEQFF. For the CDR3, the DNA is TGTGCCAGCAGCTTAGTCGGGTACAATGAGCAGTTCTTC.

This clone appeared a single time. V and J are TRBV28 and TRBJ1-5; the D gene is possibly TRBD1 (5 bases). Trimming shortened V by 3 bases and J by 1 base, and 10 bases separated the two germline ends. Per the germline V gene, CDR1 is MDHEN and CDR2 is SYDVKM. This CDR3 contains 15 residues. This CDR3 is CASSFQGSSNQPQHF. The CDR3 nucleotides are TGTGCCAGCAGTTTCCAGGGTTCGAGCAATCAGCCCCAGCATTTT.

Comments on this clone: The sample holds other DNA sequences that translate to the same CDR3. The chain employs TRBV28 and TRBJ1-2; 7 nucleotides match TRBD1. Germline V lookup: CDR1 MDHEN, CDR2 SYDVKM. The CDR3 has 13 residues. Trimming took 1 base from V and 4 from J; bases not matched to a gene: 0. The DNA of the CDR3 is TGTGCCAGCAGTTTATCAGGGGGCTATGGCTACACCTTC. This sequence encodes CASSLSGGYGYTF.

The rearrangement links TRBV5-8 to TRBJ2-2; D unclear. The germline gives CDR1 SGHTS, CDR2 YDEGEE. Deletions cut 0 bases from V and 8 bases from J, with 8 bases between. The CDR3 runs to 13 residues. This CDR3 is CASSLAAWGELFF. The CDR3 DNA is TGTGCCAGCAGCTTGGCCGCGTGGGGGGAGCTGTTTTTT. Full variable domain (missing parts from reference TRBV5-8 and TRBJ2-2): EAGVTQSPTHLIKTRGQQATLRCSPISGHTSVYWYQQALGLGLQFLLWYDEGEERNRGNFPPRFSGRQFPNYSSELNVNALELEDSALYLCASSLAAWGELFFGEGSRLTVL.

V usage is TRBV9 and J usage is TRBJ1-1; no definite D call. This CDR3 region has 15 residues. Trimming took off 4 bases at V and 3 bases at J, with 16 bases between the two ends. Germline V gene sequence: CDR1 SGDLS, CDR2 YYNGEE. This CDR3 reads CASSPATGWDTEAFF. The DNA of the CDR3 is TGTGCCAGCAGCCCTGCCACCGGGTGGGACACTGAAGCTTTCTTT.

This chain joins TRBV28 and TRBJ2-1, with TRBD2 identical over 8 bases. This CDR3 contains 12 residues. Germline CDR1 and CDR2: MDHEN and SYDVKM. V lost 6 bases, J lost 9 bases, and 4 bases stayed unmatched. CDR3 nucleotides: TGTGCCAGCAGCCCGGCGGGAGGTGAGCAGTTCTTC. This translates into CASSPAGGEQFF.